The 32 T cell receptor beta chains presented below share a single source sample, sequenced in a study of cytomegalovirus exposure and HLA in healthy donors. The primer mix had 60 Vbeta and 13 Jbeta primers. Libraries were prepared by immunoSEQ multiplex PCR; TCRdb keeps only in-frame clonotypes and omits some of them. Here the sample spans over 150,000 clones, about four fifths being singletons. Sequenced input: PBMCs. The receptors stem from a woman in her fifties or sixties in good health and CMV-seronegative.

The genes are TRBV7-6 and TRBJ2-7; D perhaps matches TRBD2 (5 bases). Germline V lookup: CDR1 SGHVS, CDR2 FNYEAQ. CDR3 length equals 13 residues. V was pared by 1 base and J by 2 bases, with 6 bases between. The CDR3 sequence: CASSLGRAYEQYF. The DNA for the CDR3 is TGTGCCAGCAGCTTAGGGCGGGCCTACGAGCAGTACTTC.

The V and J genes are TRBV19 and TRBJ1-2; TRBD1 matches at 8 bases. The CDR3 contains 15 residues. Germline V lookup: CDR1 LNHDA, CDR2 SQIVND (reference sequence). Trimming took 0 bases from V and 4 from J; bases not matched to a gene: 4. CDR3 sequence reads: CASSIDPGTGYGYTF. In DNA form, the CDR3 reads TGTGCCAGTAGTATAGATCCCGGGACAGGCTATGGCTACACCTTC.

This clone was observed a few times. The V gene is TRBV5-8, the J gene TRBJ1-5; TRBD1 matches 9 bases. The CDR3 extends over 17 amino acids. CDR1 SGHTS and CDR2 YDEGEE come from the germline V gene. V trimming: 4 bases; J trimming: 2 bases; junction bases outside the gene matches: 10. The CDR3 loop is CASSLPLTGGGNQPQHF. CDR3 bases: TGTGCCAGCAGCCTCCCCCTGACAGGGGGAGGCAATCAGCCCCAGCATTTT.

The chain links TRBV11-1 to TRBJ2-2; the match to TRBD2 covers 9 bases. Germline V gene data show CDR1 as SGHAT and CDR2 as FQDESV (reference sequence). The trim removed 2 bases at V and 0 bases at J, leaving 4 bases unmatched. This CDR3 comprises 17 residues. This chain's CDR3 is CASSLPIAGANTGELFF. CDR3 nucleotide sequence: TGTGCCAGCAGCTTACCCATAGCGGGGGCGAACACCGGGGAGCTGTTTTTT.

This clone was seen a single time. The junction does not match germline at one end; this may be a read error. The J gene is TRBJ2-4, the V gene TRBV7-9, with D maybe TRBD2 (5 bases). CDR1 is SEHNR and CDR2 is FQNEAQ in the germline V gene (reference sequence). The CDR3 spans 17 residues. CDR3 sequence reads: CSSSPPPGSGSLNIQYF. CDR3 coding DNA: TGTTCCAGCAGCCCCCCACCGGGGAGTGGGTCTTTAAACATTCAGTACTTC.

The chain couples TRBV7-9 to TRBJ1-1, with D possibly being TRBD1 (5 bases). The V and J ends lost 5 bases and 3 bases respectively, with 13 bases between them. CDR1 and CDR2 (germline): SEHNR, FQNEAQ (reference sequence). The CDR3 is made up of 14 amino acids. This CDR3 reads CASSQTGGDTEAFF. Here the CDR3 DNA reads TGTGCCAGCAGCCAGACCGGGGGGGACACTGAAGCTTTCTTT.

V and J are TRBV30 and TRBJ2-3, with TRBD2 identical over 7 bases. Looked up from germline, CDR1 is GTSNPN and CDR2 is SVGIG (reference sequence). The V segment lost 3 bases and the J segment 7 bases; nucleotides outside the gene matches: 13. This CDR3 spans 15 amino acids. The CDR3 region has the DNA TGTGCCTGGAGCGTACCTGGAACGGGACTAAATACGCAGTATTTT. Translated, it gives CAWSVPGTGLNTQYF.

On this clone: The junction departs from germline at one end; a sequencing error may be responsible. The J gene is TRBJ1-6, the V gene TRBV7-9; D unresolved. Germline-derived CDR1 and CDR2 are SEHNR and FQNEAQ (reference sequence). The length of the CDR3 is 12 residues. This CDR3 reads CSSSFGSSPLHF. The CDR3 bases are TGTTCCAGCAGCTTCGGGAGTTCACCCCTCCACTTT.

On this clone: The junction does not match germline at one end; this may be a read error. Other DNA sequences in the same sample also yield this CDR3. The CDR3 DNA reads TGCGCCAGTAGGAGGGCCTCGATGAACACTGAAGCTTTCTTT. This sequence encodes CASRRASMNTEAFF. The chain carries TRBV19 and TRBJ1-1; D gene uncertain. The CDR3 is 14 residues long. Germline CDR1 LNHDA, CDR2 SQIVND (reference sequence).

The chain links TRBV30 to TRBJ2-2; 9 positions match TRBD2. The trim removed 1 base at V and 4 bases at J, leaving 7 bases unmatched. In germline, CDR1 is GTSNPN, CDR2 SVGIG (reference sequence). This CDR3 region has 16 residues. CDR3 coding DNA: TGTGCCTGGAGTGACCTAGCGGGATCCTCCACCGGGGAGCTGTTTTTT. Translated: CAWSDLAGSSTGELFF.

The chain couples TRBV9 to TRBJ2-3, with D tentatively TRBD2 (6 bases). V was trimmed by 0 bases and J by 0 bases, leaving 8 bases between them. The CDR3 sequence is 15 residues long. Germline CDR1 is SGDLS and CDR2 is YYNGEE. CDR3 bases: TGTGCCAGCAGCGTAGCGGGGACTAGCACAGATACGCAGTATTTT. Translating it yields CASSVAGTSTDTQYF.

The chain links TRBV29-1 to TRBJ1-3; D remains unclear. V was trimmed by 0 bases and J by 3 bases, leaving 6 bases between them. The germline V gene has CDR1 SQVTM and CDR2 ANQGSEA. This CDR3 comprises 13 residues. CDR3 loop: CSVEEGGGNTIYF. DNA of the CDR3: TGCAGCGTTGAAGAGGGAGGTGGAAACACCATATATTTT.

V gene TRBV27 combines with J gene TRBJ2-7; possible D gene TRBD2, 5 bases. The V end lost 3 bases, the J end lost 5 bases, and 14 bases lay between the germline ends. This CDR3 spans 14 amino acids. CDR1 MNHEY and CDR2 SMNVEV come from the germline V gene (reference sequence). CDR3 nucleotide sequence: TGTGCCAGCAGTTTTAGATCGGGGTCCAACGAGCAGTACTTC. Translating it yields CASSFRSGSNEQYF.

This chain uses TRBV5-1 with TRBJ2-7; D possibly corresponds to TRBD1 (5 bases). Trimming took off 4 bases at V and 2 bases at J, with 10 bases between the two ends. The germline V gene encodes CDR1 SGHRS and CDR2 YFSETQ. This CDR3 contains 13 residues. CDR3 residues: CASSTEGAYEQYF. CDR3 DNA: TGCGCCAGCAGCACGGAAGGGGCCTACGAGCAGTACTTC.

The DNA for the CDR3 is TGTGCCAGCAGCGTCAGACTAGGTGAGCAGTTCTTC. It translates to CASSVRLGEQFF. V gene TRBV9 combines with J gene TRBJ2-1; D is perhaps TRBD2 (6 bases). This CDR3 is built from 12 residues. V was trimmed by 2 bases and J by 9 bases, leaving 9 bases between them. The germline gives CDR1 SGDLS, CDR2 YYNGEE.

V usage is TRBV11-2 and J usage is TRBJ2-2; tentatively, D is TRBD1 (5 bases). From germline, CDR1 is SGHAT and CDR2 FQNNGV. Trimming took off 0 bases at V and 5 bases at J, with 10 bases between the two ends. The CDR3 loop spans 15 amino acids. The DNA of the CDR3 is TGTGCCAGCAGCTTAGAAGGGGATGGAACCGGGGAGCTGTTTTTT. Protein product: CASSLEGDGTGELFF.

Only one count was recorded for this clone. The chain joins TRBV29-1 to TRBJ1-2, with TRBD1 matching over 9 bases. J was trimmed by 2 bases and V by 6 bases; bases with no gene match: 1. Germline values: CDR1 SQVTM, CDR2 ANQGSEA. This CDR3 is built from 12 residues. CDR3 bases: TGCAGCGTCGGACAGGGGAACTATGGCTACACCTTC. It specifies CSVGQGNYGYTF.

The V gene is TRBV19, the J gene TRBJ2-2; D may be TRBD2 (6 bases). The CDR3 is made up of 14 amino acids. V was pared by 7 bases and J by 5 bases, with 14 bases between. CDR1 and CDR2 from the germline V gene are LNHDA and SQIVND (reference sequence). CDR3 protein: CASTPGGVTGELFF. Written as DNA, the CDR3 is TGTGCCAGTACCCCTGGCGGGGTAACCGGGGAGCTGTTTTTT.

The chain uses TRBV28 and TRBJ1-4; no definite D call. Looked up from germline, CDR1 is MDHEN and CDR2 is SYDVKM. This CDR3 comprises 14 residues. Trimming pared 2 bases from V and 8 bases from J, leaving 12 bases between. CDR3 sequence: CASSLSSGNEKLFF. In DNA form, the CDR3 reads TGTGCCAGCAGTTTAAGTAGCGGGAACGAAAAACTGTTTTTT.

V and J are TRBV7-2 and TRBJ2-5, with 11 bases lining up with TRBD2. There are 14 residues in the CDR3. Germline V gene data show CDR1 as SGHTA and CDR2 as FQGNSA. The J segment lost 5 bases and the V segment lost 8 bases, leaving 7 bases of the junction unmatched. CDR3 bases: TGTGCCAGCGGACGACTAGCGGGGCTGGAGACCCAGTACTTC. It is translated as CASGRLAGLETQYF.

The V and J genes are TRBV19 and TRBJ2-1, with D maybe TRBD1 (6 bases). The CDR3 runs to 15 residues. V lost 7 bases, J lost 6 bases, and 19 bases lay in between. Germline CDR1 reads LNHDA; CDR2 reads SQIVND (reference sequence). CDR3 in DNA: TGTGCCAGTACCCTACAGGGTCACCTTATCAATGAGCAGTTCTTC. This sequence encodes CASTLQGHLINEQFF.

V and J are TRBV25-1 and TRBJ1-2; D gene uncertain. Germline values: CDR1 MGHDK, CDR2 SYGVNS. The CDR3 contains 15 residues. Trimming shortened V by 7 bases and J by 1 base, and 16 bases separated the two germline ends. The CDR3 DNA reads TGTGCCAGCACCCCGGCGGGCAGCCTTAACTATGGCTACACCTTC. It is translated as CASTPAGSLNYGYTF.

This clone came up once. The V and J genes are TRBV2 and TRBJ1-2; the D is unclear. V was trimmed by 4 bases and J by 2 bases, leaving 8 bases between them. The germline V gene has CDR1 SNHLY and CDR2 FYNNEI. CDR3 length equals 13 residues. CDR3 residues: CASSVEENYGYTF. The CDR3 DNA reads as TGTGCCAGCAGTGTGGAGGAAAACTATGGCTACACCTTC.

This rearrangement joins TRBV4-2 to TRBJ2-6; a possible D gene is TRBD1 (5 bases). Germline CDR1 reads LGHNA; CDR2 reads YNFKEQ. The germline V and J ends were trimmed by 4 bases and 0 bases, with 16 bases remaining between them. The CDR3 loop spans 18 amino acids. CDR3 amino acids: CASSRRQLSDSGANVLTF. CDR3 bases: TGTGCCAGCAGCCGCCGACAGCTGAGTGACTCTGGGGCCAACGTCCTGACTTTC.

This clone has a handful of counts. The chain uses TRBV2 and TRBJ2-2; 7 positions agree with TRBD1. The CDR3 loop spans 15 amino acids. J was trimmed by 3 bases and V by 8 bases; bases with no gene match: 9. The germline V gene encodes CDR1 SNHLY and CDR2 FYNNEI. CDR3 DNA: TGTGCCAGCGGGACAGACCCCCCTGACACCGGGGAGCTGTTTTTT. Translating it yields CASGTDPPDTGELFF.

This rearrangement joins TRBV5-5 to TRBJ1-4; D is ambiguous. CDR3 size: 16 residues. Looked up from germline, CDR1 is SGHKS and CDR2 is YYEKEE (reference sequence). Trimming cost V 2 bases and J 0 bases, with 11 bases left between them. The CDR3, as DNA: TGTGCCAGCAGCTTAGGGTTGGGAGCAACTAATGAAAAACTGTTTTTT. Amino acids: CASSLGLGATNEKLFF.

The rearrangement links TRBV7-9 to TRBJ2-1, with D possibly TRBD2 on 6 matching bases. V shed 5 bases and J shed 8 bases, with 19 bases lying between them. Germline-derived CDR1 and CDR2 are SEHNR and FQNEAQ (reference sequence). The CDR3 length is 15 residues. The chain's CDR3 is CASSPLGGSFYEQFF. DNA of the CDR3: TGTGCCAGCAGCCCGCTGGGGGGTAGTTTCTATGAGCAGTTCTTC.

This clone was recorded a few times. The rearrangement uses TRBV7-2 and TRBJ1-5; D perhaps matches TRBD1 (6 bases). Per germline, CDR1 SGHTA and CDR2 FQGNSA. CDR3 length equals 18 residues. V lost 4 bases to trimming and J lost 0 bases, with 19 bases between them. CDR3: CASSSPGQRVSSNQPQHF. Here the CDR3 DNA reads TGTGCCAGCAGCTCTCCGGGACAAAGAGTAAGTAGCAATCAGCCCCAGCATTTT.

CDR3 amino acids: CASRCRDRGNQPQHF. CDR3 coding DNA: TGCGCCAGCAGGTGCCGGGACAGAGGCAATCAGCCCCAGCATTTT. The rearrangement uses TRBV10-1 and TRBJ1-5; TRBD1 agrees at 7 bases. This CDR3 spans 15 amino acids. Trimming at V came to 6 bases and at J to 2 bases, leaving 7 bases not matched to a gene. The germline V gene encodes CDR1 WNHNN and CDR2 SYGVQD (reference sequence).

DNA for the CDR3: TGTGCCAGCCTTTCAATAGGACAGTCCTACACCTTC. This sequence encodes CASLSIGQSYTF. The rearrangement uses TRBV6-5 and TRBJ1-2, with TRBD1 as a possible D gene (6 bases). The germline V gene has CDR1 MNHEY and CDR2 SVGAGI. CDR3 length: 12 amino acids. Trimming cost V 8 bases and J 10 bases, with 17 bases left between them.

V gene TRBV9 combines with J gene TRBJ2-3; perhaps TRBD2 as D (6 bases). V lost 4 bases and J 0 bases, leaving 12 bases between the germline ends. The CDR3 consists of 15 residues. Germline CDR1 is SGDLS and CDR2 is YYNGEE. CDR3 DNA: TGTGCCAGCAGCTTAACCGGGACTAGCACAGATACGCAGTATTTT. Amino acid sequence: CASSLTGTSTDTQYF.

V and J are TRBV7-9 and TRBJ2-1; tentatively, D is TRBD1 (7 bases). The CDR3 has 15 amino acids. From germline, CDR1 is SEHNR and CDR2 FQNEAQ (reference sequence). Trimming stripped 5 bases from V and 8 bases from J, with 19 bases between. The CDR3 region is CASSLGQVGLHEQFF. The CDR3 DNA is TGTGCCAGCAGCCTCGGACAGGTGGGACTCCATGAGCAGTTCTTC.